The sequence of this T cell receptor (beta chain) was determined in a study of graft-versus-host responses after intestinal transplantation. Study at large: Transplant recipients had multivisceral, liver-intestinal, or isolated intestinal grafts. Anti-thymocyte globulin induction, then tacrolimus and steroids for two to four years, went to all recipients.

Measured with immunoSEQ multiplex PCR; TCRdb has only the in-frame clones, and not every one. The sample yields tens of thousands of clones, about 90% seen once. Whole-study findings and limits: HvG clone declines early post-transplant were associated with peak circulating GvH levels. There were GvH clones found in recipient marrow, and some of them appeared first in ileum or blood.

Notes on this clone: The target antigen is unknown.

This CDR3 is 14 amino acids long. The trim removed 6 bases at V and 2 bases at J, leaving 5 bases unmatched. The V gene's germline CDR1 is MNHNY and CDR2 SVGAGI (reference sequence). The TCR originated in a human patient who received an intestinal transplant, so some T cells may come from the graft donor. Here the sequenced sample was PBMCs, taken roughly 120 days after intestinal transplantation. The chain employs TRBV6-6 and TRBJ2-7; 9 nucleotides agree with TRBD2. The CDR3 reads CASRPSGGTYEQYF. In DNA, the CDR3 is TGTGCCAGCAGACCGAGCGGGGGGACCTACGAGCAGTACTTC.